The entry below gives a single TCR beta chain sequence along with its context. Its antigen is not yet known. Per-base qualities were not stored, and no clone one base away is much larger. What the time point label conveys for this sample: baseline before first vaccination. Samples from vaccinated people were obtained from the UK trials COV001 and COV002, which included a single-blind randomized controlled phase 2/3 trial of AZD1222 (ChAdOx1 nCoV-19) in healthy adults. For TCRbeta chain sequencing, PBMC samples were collected from trial participants at day 0 and at day 28 after the second dose. The CDR3 has 14 amino acids, counting the end cysteine and phenylalanine. CDR3 DNA only is kept here, 42 bases in frame from base 1. The germline V gene sets CDR1 to SGHDT and CDR2 to YYEEEE. Clipping removes 7 bases from V and 5 bases from J, with 11 as the unmatched junction base count. These data are taken from a study of T cell responses to AZD1222 COVID-19 vaccine (dated by TCRdb to the early 2020s). Describing the broader study: AZD1222 recipients whose second dose came at about 4 weeks and those whose second dose came at about 12 weeks were combined into one group, since spike-specific TCR depth and breadth did not differ between the two schedules. A total of 230 to 250 trial participants underwent TCR sequencing, of whom around 200 received two doses of AZD1222 and some 25 received two doses of the MenACWY control vaccine. Trial participants were enrolled by age into 18-55, 56-69 and 70-plus year subgroups, with roughly 160, 29 and 62 TCR-sequenced participants respectively.

The full study reports these points: Most participants were white British and females outnumbered males, and the authors suggested that clonal diversity may have been underestimated. The 56-69-year group was small, and its depth increase did not reach significance, likely because of low power. Epitopes outside the regions mutated in the B.1.351 and B.1.1.7 variants were reportedly recognized by nearly half of the unique spike-specific TCRs. Because no day 14 peak-response samples were available, the repertoires could be characterized only after the peak T cell response. CD4 TCRs associated with the vaccine covered the entire spike protein, and the dominant responses were in regions 160-218 and 743-854. Conclusions about previously exposed vaccinees were limited because only six AZD1222 recipients were SARS-CoV-2 seropositive at baseline. After two AZD1222 doses, spike-specific TCR breadth and depth were significantly higher than at day 0 and than in MenACWY recipients.

The CDR3 regions of human TCRbeta chains were subjected to immunosequencing. Under the source paper's analysis protocol: TCRs in the repertoires were compared against a reference library of SARS-CoV-2-specific TCRs that had been generated with the MIRA antigen-specificity platform. Breadth was defined as the fraction of unique TCRs that were SARS-CoV-2-associated, and depth was defined as the fraction of total T cells that were SARS-CoV-2-associated. Using the MIRA data, every spike-specific TCR was mapped to the spike region that the TCR reacted to and assigned to either a CD4 or a CD8 class. Log10-transformed breadth and depth values were compared by one-way ANOVA with Sidak's multiple comparisons tests. TCRdb took this table from immuneACCESS and kept in-frame rearrangements with V and J called. Such tables lack part of the clones; where checked against another copy, unresolved V genes explain under half of the gap, and the rest is unexplained. The V and J calls and clone size were taken over from that table, and D and trimming were inferred from the DNA. This sample holds about 73,000 clones; approximately 88% were observed only once. The top ten clonotypes cover about 20% of the sample.

The rearranged segments are TRBV5-6 and TRBJ2-7; TRBD1 aligns with 8 central bases. Sequencing was performed on peripheral blood, taken on day 0 of AZD1222 vaccination. The sequence came from an adult in good health. The CDR3 in this case is CASETGTGANEQYF. The DNA sequence is as follows: TGTGCCAGCGAGACCGGGACAGGAGCGAACGAGCAGTACTTC.